The clone carrying this TCR beta chain appeared once. These data come from a study of blood T cell repertoires in COVID-19. The wider study: Samples representing acute and convalescent COVID-19 were sourced from the United States, Italy and Spain. The analysed material was cDNA or gDNA that came from T cells, B-cell-depleted T cells, or PBMCs.

Original methodology: Reference gene primer amplification gave nucleated cell count estimates. Here immunoSEQ multiplex PCR was the method, and the copy in TCRdb shows in-frame clones only, minus some. The V and J calls and clone size were taken over from that table, and D and trimming were inferred from the DNA. The data hold approximately 150,000 clones, with roughly three quarters observed a single time. CDR1 and CDR2 from the germline V gene are SNHLY and FYNNEI. The CDR3 runs to 15 residues. Trimming pared 7 bases from V and 3 bases from J, leaving 16 bases between. The chain recombines TRBV2 with TRBJ1-5; maybe TRBD1 (5 bases). The sequenced sample consisted of peripheral blood. The clonotype comes from a man aged 50 or older with active or convalescent COVID-19. The CDR3 bases are TGTGCCAGCACCGCCGGACAAGGACCCAATCAGCCCCAGCATTTT. Translation gives CASTAGQGPNQPQHF.